This entry lists 12 T cell receptor beta chains sequenced from one sample in a study of blood T cell repertoires in COVID-19. This table comes from immunoSEQ multiplex PCR, and its TCRdb copy is limited to in-frame clones, with some not included. The sample gives hundreds of thousands of clones, roughly 86% of which show up once; roughly 2.9% is in the top ten. Sequencing input: PBMCs or T cells enriched from blood (not recorded which). These receptors came from a woman in her forties or fifties who had been exposed to COVID-19.

J is TRBJ1-2 and V is TRBV5-1; TRBD1 matches 9 bases. Germline V gene sequence: CDR1 SGHRS, CDR2 YFSETQ. This CDR3 contains 14 residues. J lost 5 bases, V lost 3 bases, and 5 bases had no gene match. In DNA form, the CDR3 reads TGCGCCAGCAGCTCACAGGGGGCTAGTTATGGCTACACCTTC. Its protein is CASSSQGASYGYTF.

J is TRBJ1-6 and V is TRBV25-1; no reliable D call. V dropped 2 bases and J dropped 8 bases, with 4 bases sitting between them. Germline V CDR1 and CDR2: MGHDK, SYGVNS. This CDR3 comprises 12 residues. For the CDR3, the DNA is TGTGCCAGCAGTGAAGCGGATTCACCCCTCCACTTT. Its translation: CASSEADSPLHF. Looking up the rest from reference TRBV25-1 and TRBJ1-6 gives the full variable domain: EADIYQTPRYLVIGTGKKITLECSQTMGHDKMYWYQQDPGMELHLIHYSYGVNSTEKGDLSSESTVSRIRTEHFPLTLESARPSHTSQYLCASSEADSPLHFGNGTRLTVT.

The rearrangement joins TRBV29-1 to TRBJ2-7; 10 positions agree with TRBD2. Looked up from germline, CDR1 is SQVTM and CDR2 is ANQGSEA. V gave up 2 bases and J gave up 0 bases; unmatched junction bases: 4. This CDR3 contains 15 residues. The CDR3 loop is CSVEQAGGLSYEQYF. In DNA, the CDR3 is TGCAGCGTTGAACAAGCGGGGGGGCTCTCCTACGAGCAGTACTTC.

The J gene is TRBJ2-7, the V gene TRBV11-2; the match to TRBD2 covers 7 bases. The length of the CDR3 is 16 residues. The germline CDR1 and CDR2 sequences are SGHAT and FQNNGV. V lost 6 bases and J lost 0; bases outside the gene matches: 11. In nucleotides, the CDR3 is TGTGCCAGCAGTTCTCCGGCGCGGGGGACCTCCTACGAGCAGTACTTC. Its translation is CASSSPARGTSYEQYF.

The chain employs TRBV29-1 and TRBJ1-4; tentative D call: TRBD1 (6 bases). Per the germline V gene, CDR1 is SQVTM and CDR2 is ANQGSEA. V was pared by 6 bases and J by 7 bases, with 18 bases between. This CDR3 has 14 residues. The CDR3: CSVSKGGLSEKLFF. The CDR3 DNA is TGCAGCGTATCCAAGGGGGGGTTGAGTGAAAAACTGTTTTTT.

This sequence joins TRBV6-1 and TRBJ1-2, with D possibly TRBD1 on 5 matching bases. Trimming left V 2 bases short and J 0 bases short, with 13 bases between. The CDR3 is 16 amino acids. Germline CDR1 is MNHNS and CDR2 is SASEGT. CDR3 amino acids: CASSETPWGANYGYTF. CDR3 DNA sequence: TGTGCCAGCAGTGAAACCCCGTGGGGGGCTAACTATGGCTACACCTTC.

The chain carries TRBV6-5 and TRBJ1-6; 7 bases are a match to TRBD1. V dropped 0 bases and J dropped 12; count of bases not matched to a gene: 11. Germline V gene data show CDR1 as MNHEY and CDR2 as SVGAGI. The CDR3 totals 16 residues. CDR3 sequence reads: CASSYSTPSGGLPLHF. CDR3 DNA sequence: TGTGCCAGCAGTTACTCGACGCCATCAGGGGGTTTACCCCTCCACTTT.

The chain links TRBV14 to TRBJ1-3; no clear D. Germline CDR1 and CDR2: SGHDN and FVKESK. The CDR3 is made up of 14 amino acids. The V gene lost 3 bases and the J gene lost 0 bases, with 6 bases spanning the gap. CDR3 amino acids: CASSHPPSGNTIYF. The DNA of the CDR3 is TGTGCCAGCAGCCATCCTCCCTCTGGAAACACCATATATTTT.

The chain has TRBV13 and TRBJ2-7; perhaps TRBD2 as D (5 bases). The CDR3 totals 16 residues. CDR1 and CDR2 from the germline V gene are PRHDT and FYEKMQ (reference sequence). The V end was cut by 0 bases, the J end by 1 base, with 13 bases between. The CDR3 bases are TGTGCCAGCAGCTTAGGCTTGCAAAGAGGGTCCTACGAGCAGTACTTC. Translation: CASSLGLQRGSYEQYF.

The chain uses TRBV28 and TRBJ2-1; TRBD2 matches at 13 bases. The V segment lost 5 bases and the J segment 8 bases; nucleotides outside the gene matches: 6. This CDR3 region has 15 residues. The V gene's germline CDR1 is MDHEN and CDR2 SYDVKM. CDR3 loop: CASSTGTSGAHEQFF. The CDR3 region has the DNA TGTGCCAGCAGTACGGGGACTAGCGGGGCTCATGAGCAGTTCTTC.

This clone was seen a handful of times. For the CDR3, the DNA is TGTGCCAGCAGCCACGGACTAGAGGTGGGGAATGAGCAGTTCTTC. Protein: CASSHGLEVGNEQFF. The chain has TRBV5-5 and TRBJ2-1; 7 nucleotides agree with TRBD2. CDR3 length: 15 residues. Germline CDR1 reads SGHKS; CDR2 reads YYEKEE (reference sequence). Losses at the gene ends were 4 bases for V and 7 bases for J; bases not matched to a gene: 11.

The J gene is TRBJ2-7, the V gene TRBV3-1 (or the pseudogene TRBV3-2); D unresolved. Trimming cost V 1 base and J 5 bases, with 9 bases left between them. The CDR3 length is 13 residues. Looked up from germline, CDR1 is LGHDT and CDR2 is YNNKEL (reference sequence). As DNA, the CDR3 is TGTGCCAGCAGCCAAGTAGAAGCCCACGAGCAGTACTTC. The encoded protein is CASSQVEAHEQYF.